This is a list of T cell receptor beta chains from one sample in a study of T cells in localized non-small cell lung cancer. Using immunoSEQ multiplex PCR, the repertoire was profiled, and TCRdb retains in-frame clones only, with some absent. The sample has roughly 72,000 clones; around 84% are singletons. The sample here was peripheral blood, taken before any cancer treatment. The source is a female donor aged 60 or older with stage I lung adenocarcinoma. CDR3s include the opening cysteine and the closing phenylalanine or tryptophan. A D gene is named only where the DNA matches it firmly. Not all rows give a size; the values are once, few, many and, for expanded clones, a class.

>few|TRBV7-9|.|TRBJ1-2
TGTGCCAGCAGCGGGGAGGGTCTCGCGGCGGACTTC
CASSGEGLAADF
>few|TRBV30|TRBD1|TRBJ1-4
TGTGCCCACGGGACAGGGCGTAATGAAAAACTGTTTTTT
CAHGTGRNEKLFF
>.|TRBV5-4|.|TRBJ1-2
TGTGCCAGCAGTTCGCCGGCCCCTAACTATGGCTACACCTTC
CASSSPAPNYGYTF
>.|TRBV28|.|TRBJ2-7
TGTGCCAGCAGTTTTCCCGTATCTCCCTACGAGCAGTACTTC
CASSFPVSPYEQYF
>.|TRBV27|.|TRBJ1-1
TGTGCCAGCAGTCCAAGGACGTTGGCGGGAAACACTGAAGCTTTCTTT
CASSPRTLAGNTEAFF
>.|TRBV2|.|TRBJ2-1
TGTGCCAGCAGTGAATGGGGAAATGAGCAGTTCTTC
CASSEWGNEQFF
>.|TRBV5-1|.|TRBJ2-2
TGCGCCAGCACCCTAAGCGGAGACACCGGGGAGCTGTTTTTT
CASTLSGDTGELFF
>.|TRBV7-2|TRBD2|TRBJ2-1
TGTGCCAGCAGCGGCGGTCCTAGCGGCCTACAAGGTGAGCAGTTCTTC
CASSGGPSGLQGEQFF
>few|TRBV7-8|TRBD1|TRBJ1-6
TGTGCCAGCAGCCCAGGGGGGAATTCACCCCTCCACTTT
CASSPGGNSPLHF
>.|TRBV27|TRBD1|TRBJ2-7
TGTGCCAGCATGGGACAGGGCACCCACGAGCAGTACTTC
CASMGQGTHEQYF
>once|TRBV15|TRBD1|TRBJ1-4
TGTGCCACCAGCACGGGACAGGGGCAGTGGGAAAAACTGTTTTTT
CATSTGQGQWEKLFF
>.|TRBV6-5|.|TRBJ1-5
TGTGCCAGCAGTTACTCTTTCCAGGGCGAGCAGCCCCAGCATTTT
CASSYSFQGEQPQHF
>once|TRBV7-2|TRBD1|TRBJ2-7
TGTGCCAGCAGCTTAGCTCATACGCTTGACCCGGGACAGGGGGCTGGTGAGCAGTACTTC
CASSLAHTLDPGQGAGEQYF
>.|TRBV6-1|.|TRBJ1-4
TGTGCCAGCAGTGGTGTGCAGTCAACTAATGAAAAACTGTTTTTT
CASSGVQSTNEKLFF
>.|TRBV19|TRBD2|TRBJ2-1
TGTGCCAGTAGTATCGGGACTAGCGGGCCCGGCAATGAGCAGTTCTTC
CASSIGTSGPGNEQFF
>.|TRBV19|.|TRBJ2-1
TGTGCCAGTAGTAATACGGGCAGGGTGCAGTTCTTC
CASSNTGRVQFF
>.|TRBV9|.|TRBJ2-1
TGTGCCAGCAGTCAAGCTCTCAATGAGCAGTTCTTC
CASSQALNEQFF
>.|TRBV18|.|TRBJ2-3
TGTGCCAGCTCACCACCTGGGGCCCGACCCCCCACAGATACGCAGTATTTT
CASSPPGARPPTDTQYF
>few|TRBV19|.|TRBJ1-6
TGTGCCAGTACCCCCCGGGGTCATAATTCACCCCTCCACTTT
CASTPRGHNSPLHF
>.|TRBV6-6|.|TRBJ1-6
TGTGCCAGCAGGCAGGGGAATTCACCCCTCCACTTT
CASRQGNSPLHF
>.|TRBV27|.|TRBJ1-5
TGTGCCAGCACGCCGACCTACCGGGGCAATCAGCCCCAGCATTTT
CASTPTYRGNQPQHF
>.|TRBV5-4|.|TRBJ1-2
TGTGCCAGCAGACAGGCGGCCCGAAGTAACTATGGCTACACCTTC
CASRQAARSNYGYTF
>few|TRBV6-1|.|TRBJ1-4
TGTGCCAGCAGTGAAAGCCGGGCGACTAATGAAAAACTGTTTTTT
CASSESRATNEKLFF
>.|TRBV19|.|TRBJ1-5
TGTGCCAGTAGTATGAGGGGGGTTCAGCCCCAGCATTTT
CASSMRGVQPQHF
>.|TRBV5-6|.|TRBJ2-7
TGTGCCAGCAGCGGGACGGCCATTGGGGACGAGCAGTACTTC
CASSGTAIGDEQYF
>.|TRBV5-6|.|TRBJ2-2
TGTGCCAGCAGCTTGTCTCACAGGGCCCACACCGGGGAGCTGTTTTTT
CASSLSHRAHTGELFF
>.|TRBV5-4|.|TRBJ2-5
TGTGCCAGCAGGGAATGGAACGAAGAGACCCAGTACTTC
CASREWNEETQYF
>.|TRBV7-2|.|TRBJ1-1
TGTGCCAGCAGCTTGGTTGGAACAGTTGAAGCTTTCTTT
CASSLVGTVEAFF
>.|TRBV2|.|TRBJ2-3
TGTGCCAGCAGTGAAACCGGAGGGAACACAGATACGCAGTATTTT
CASSETGGNTDTQYF
>.|TRBV21-1|.|TRBJ2-1
TGTGCCAGCAGCAAATTACCAAGGGAGGAGTACAATGAGCAGTTCTTC
CASSKLPREEYNEQFF
>.|TRBV5-5|.|TRBJ1-5
TGTGCCAGCAGCTTTGACAGTTCGAGCAATCAGCCCCAGCATTTT
CASSFDSSSNQPQHF
>.|TRBV4-1|.|TRBJ1-1
TGCGCCAGCAGCCCTCTAGGTCGGAACAGGCTAATGAACACTGAAGCTTTCTTT
CASSPLGRNRLMNTEAFF
>.|TRBV19|TRBD2|TRBJ2-7
TGTGCCAGTAGTATTGGGACTAGCGGGACCTACGAGCAGTACTTC
CASSIGTSGTYEQYF
>.|TRBV19|TRBD1|TRBJ2-3
TGTGCCAGTAGTCCGCGGGGACAGGGAGGCACAGATACGCAGTATTTT
CASSPRGQGGTDTQYF
>once|TRBV19|.|TRBJ2-3
TGTGCCACCGAGGGGGTAGATACGCAGTATTTT
CATEGVDTQYF
>.|TRBV5-4|.|TRBJ2-2
TGTGCCAGCAGCATCGGATTGACAGGAAACACCGGGGAGCTGTTTTTT
CASSIGLTGNTGELFF
>.|TRBV27|.|TRBJ2-3
TGTGCCAGCAGTTTATTTGGGATAGGGGCCACAGATACGCAGTATTTT
CASSLFGIGATDTQYF
>few|TRBV5-1|.|TRBJ1-1
TGCGCCAGCAGCTTAGCGGGGCACTTGGAAGCTTTCTTT
CASSLAGHLEAFF
>.|TRBV4-3|.|TRBJ2-2
TGCGCCAGCAGCTTTAATTACCGGATTACCGGGGAGCTGTTTTTT
CASSFNYRITGELFF
>.|TRBV6-5|.|TRBJ2-7
TGTGCCAGCAGTTACGTGGGCAGCTTTGGCGGGTACGAGCAGTACTTC
CASSYVGSFGGYEQYF
>.|TRBV2|.|TRBJ1-5
TGTGCCAGCAGTGAAATGTATCGCCAGCCCCAGCATTTT
CASSEMYRQPQHF
>once|TRBV30|.|TRBJ2-1
TGTGCCTGGACACAGGGTCAAGGGGAGCAGTTCTTC
CAWTQGQGEQFF
>.|TRBV7-9|.|TRBJ2-4
TGTGCCAGCAGCTTAGCAGGGGCAAAAAACATTCAGTACTTC
CASSLAGAKNIQYF
>.|TRBV29-1|TRBD1|TRBJ1-4
TGCAGCGTTGACACAGGGGCCGAAAAACTGTTTTTT
CSVDTGAEKLFF
>.|TRBV29-1|.|TRBJ2-1
TGCAGCGTGCCAGCGCCCAGCTCCTACAATGAGCAGTTCTTC
CSVPAPSSYNEQFF
>medium-sized|TRBV7-2|.|TRBJ2-1
TGTGCCAGCAGCTTACCGGGATCGGGGCTGGTCTTC
CASSLPGSGLVF
>few|TRBV6-4|TRBD2|TRBJ2-1
TGTGCCAGCAGCCTCCTGGGGGGGAATGAGCAGTTCTTC
CASSLLGGNEQFF
>.|TRBV7-9|TRBD1|TRBJ1-1
TGTGCCAGCAGCTTGACAGGGGGAGGCACTGAAGCTTTCTTT
CASSLTGGGTEAFF
>.|TRBV5-1|.|TRBJ2-7
TGCGCCAGCAGTGTCAGGGCCAGGCCCGACGAGCAGTACTTC
CASSVRARPDEQYF
>few|TRBV6-5|TRBD1|TRBJ2-2
TGTGCCAGCAGTTACACGACAGGGGGAACCGGGGAGCTGTTTTTT
CASSYTTGGTGELFF
>once|TRBV15|.|TRBJ1-1
TGTGCCACCAGCAGAGCAGCAGGGTCGAGGGCTGAAGCTTTCTTT
CATSRAAGSRAEAFF
>.|TRBV9|.|TRBJ1-1
TGTGCCAGCAGCCCATCCTACGGGGGGACCACTGAAGCTTTCTTT
CASSPSYGGTTEAFF
>.|TRBV18|TRBD1|TRBJ2-7
TGTGCCAGCTCAGACAGGGCCCTCAGCTACGAGCAGTACTTC
CASSDRALSYEQYF
>.|TRBV7-9|TRBD1|TRBJ2-4
TGTGCCAGCAGTCGGGACAGTTCCTCAAAGAGGAACATTCAGTACTTC
CASSRDSSSKRNIQYF
>.|TRBV11-2|.|TRBJ1-2
TGTGCCAGCAGCTTATCGGGGGGTGACTATGGCTACACCTTC
CASSLSGGDYGYTF
>.|TRBV4-1|.|TRBJ1-2
TGCGCCAGCAGCCAAGATGGTCCGTGGCGCGGCTACACCTTC
CASSQDGPWRGYTF
>.|TRBV5-1|.|TRBJ2-5
TGCGCCAGCAGCTTGGTCCAGGGGGGAGAGACCCAGTACTTC
CASSLVQGGETQYF
>.|TRBV25-1|.|TRBJ2-2
TGTGCCAGCAGTGAAGGGGGACTCCAGCTGTTTTTT
CASSEGGLQLFF